The rows below give T cell receptor beta chains drawn from one sample of a study of T cell responses to AZD1222 COVID-19 vaccine. Using immunoSEQ multiplex PCR, the repertoire was profiled, and TCRdb retains in-frame clones only, with some absent. The sample carries 100,000 or so clones, over 75% recorded once. Sequencing used peripheral blood, obtained on day 0 of AZD1222 vaccination. The receptors were gathered from an adult in good health. CDR3s include the opening cysteine and the closing phenylalanine or tryptophan. A D gene is named only where the DNA matches it firmly. Size tells how often a clone was seen (once, few, many) or the class of an expanded clone, and some rows leave it out.

J gene: TRBJ2-2; clone size: NA; D gene: NA; V gene: TRBV2; CDR3 DNA: TGTGCCAGCAGCTACACCGGGGAGCTGTTTTTT; CDR3 protein: CASSYTGELFF
J gene: TRBJ2-1; clone size: NA; D gene: TRBD2; V gene: TRBV13; CDR3 DNA: TGTGCCAGCAGCTTGGGACTAGCGTCCTACAATGAGCAGTTCTTC; CDR3 protein: CASSLGLASYNEQFF
J gene: TRBJ2-1; clone size: NA; D gene: TRBD2; V gene: TRBV27; CDR3 DNA: TGTGCCAGCAGTCTTTCGGGACTAGCGGGCTACAATGAGCAGTTCTTC; CDR3 protein: CASSLSGLAGYNEQFF
J gene: TRBJ2-2; clone size: NA; D gene: NA; V gene: TRBV20-1; CDR3 DNA: TGCAGTGCTAGTAAGGGCGGGAACACCGGGGAGCTGTTTTTT; CDR3 protein: CSASKGGNTGELFF
J gene: TRBJ2-7; clone size: NA; D gene: NA; V gene: TRBV6-1; CDR3 DNA: TGTGCCAGCAGTGATGTCCCGAGTGGTCCCTACGAGCAGTACTTC; CDR3 protein: CASSDVPSGPYEQYF
J gene: TRBJ2-7; clone size: NA; D gene: TRBD2; V gene: TRBV10-3; CDR3 DNA: TGTGCCATCTCGGGTTTAGCGGGAGAACGCGCCTACGAGCAGTACTTC; CDR3 protein: CAISGLAGERAYEQYF
J gene: TRBJ2-3; clone size: NA; D gene: NA; V gene: TRBV11-2; CDR3 DNA: TGTGCCAGCAGCTTATCGGGAGTTAGTATGGATACGCAGTATTTT; CDR3 protein: CASSLSGVSMDTQYF
J gene: TRBJ1-5; clone size: NA; D gene: TRBD1; V gene: TRBV28; CDR3 DNA: TGTGCCAGCAGTTTCCCTGGACAGTATCTCGTACAGGGGCCACCCCAGCATTTT; CDR3 protein: CASSFPGQYLVQGPPQHF
J gene: TRBJ1-1; clone size: NA; D gene: NA; V gene: TRBV27; CDR3 DNA: TGTGCCAGCAGTTTATCGAGCAGAACTGAAGCTTTCTTT; CDR3 protein: CASSLSSRTEAFF
J gene: TRBJ2-3; clone size: NA; D gene: TRBD2; V gene: TRBV6-5; CDR3 DNA: TGTGCCAGTCGTGGGCAGCGGGAGGGTACGCAGTATTTT; CDR3 protein: CASRGQREGTQYF
J gene: TRBJ2-1; clone size: NA; D gene: TRBD1; V gene: TRBV6-5; CDR3 DNA: TGTGCCAGCAGTACGGACAGGGCTACCTACAATGAGCAGTTCTTC; CDR3 protein: CASSTDRATYNEQFF
J gene: TRBJ2-7; clone size: NA; D gene: NA; V gene: TRBV19; CDR3 DNA: TGTGCCAGTAGTATAAAGGACAGTCCCTTCTACGAGCAGTACTTC; CDR3 protein: CASSIKDSPFYEQYF
J gene: TRBJ2-1; clone size: few; D gene: TRBD2; V gene: TRBV7-3; CDR3 DNA: TGTGCCAGCAGCGCGATTAGCGGGGAGTACAATGAGCAGTTCTTC; CDR3 protein: CASSAISGEYNEQFF
J gene: TRBJ2-7; clone size: NA; D gene: NA; V gene: TRBV2; CDR3 DNA: TGTGCCAGCAGTGGAGCCCGGGACCTCCCGTCCTACGAGCAGTACTTC; CDR3 protein: CASSGARDLPSYEQYF
J gene: TRBJ2-7; clone size: NA; D gene: NA; V gene: TRBV10-1; CDR3 DNA: TGCGCCAGCAGCAAGACAGGCTACGAGCAGTACTTC; CDR3 protein: CASSKTGYEQYF
J gene: TRBJ1-6; clone size: NA; D gene: TRBD1; V gene: TRBV15; CDR3 DNA: TGTGCCACCAGGGCGGGACAGGGGGCGCAGAATTCACCCCTCCACTTT; CDR3 protein: CATRAGQGAQNSPLHF
J gene: TRBJ2-7; clone size: once; D gene: TRBD2; V gene: TRBV9; CDR3 DNA: TGTGCCAGCAGCCGTGGGGTTAGCGGGAACTACGAGCAGTACTTC; CDR3 protein: CASSRGVSGNYEQYF
J gene: TRBJ1-2; clone size: NA; D gene: TRBD1; V gene: TRBV2; CDR3 DNA: TGTGCCAGCAGTGGGTTTGGGACAGGGTTTGGCTACACCTTC; CDR3 protein: CASSGFGTGFGYTF
J gene: TRBJ1-6; clone size: NA; D gene: NA; V gene: TRBV18; CDR3 DNA: TGTGCCAGCTCCGATCTCGGAGTCCGGGGACGTACACCCCTCCACTTT; CDR3 protein: CASSDLGVRGRTPLHF
J gene: TRBJ1-2; clone size: NA; D gene: TRBD1; V gene: TRBV11-2; CDR3 DNA: TGTGCCAGCAGCCCCGATCGGGCAGGGGGCCTTGGCTACACCTTC; CDR3 protein: CASSPDRAGGLGYTF
J gene: TRBJ2-2; clone size: once; D gene: NA; V gene: TRBV5-6; CDR3 DNA: TGTGCCAGCAGCACTGACAGTAGGCAGTACACCGGGGAGCTGTTTTTT; CDR3 protein: CASSTDSRQYTGELFF
J gene: TRBJ2-1; clone size: few; D gene: TRBD2; V gene: TRBV5-1; CDR3 DNA: TGCGCCAGCAGCCCCGGGACTAGCGGGATCATGAGCTCCTACAATGAGCAGTTCTTC; CDR3 protein: CASSPGTSGIMSSYNEQFF
J gene: TRBJ2-3; clone size: NA; D gene: TRBD1; V gene: TRBV3-1/TRBV3-2; CDR3 DNA: TGTGCCAGCAGCCTTCGGGACAGGATTCTAGATACGCAGTATTTT; CDR3 protein: CASSLRDRILDTQYF
J gene: TRBJ1-1; clone size: NA; D gene: TRBD1; V gene: TRBV27; CDR3 DNA: TGTGCCAGCAGTCTCAACTTACAGGGGTTTGAAGCTTTCTTT; CDR3 protein: CASSLNLQGFEAFF
J gene: TRBJ2-1; clone size: NA; D gene: TRBD1; V gene: TRBV29-1; CDR3 DNA: TGCAGCGTTGAAGAAATAGGGACAGGTTCGGATGAGCAGTTCTTC; CDR3 protein: CSVEEIGTGSDEQFF
J gene: TRBJ2-2; clone size: NA; D gene: TRBD2; V gene: TRBV27; CDR3 DNA: TGTGCCTCCCGGGGGGGGGCCACCGGGGAGCTGTTTTTT; CDR3 protein: CASRGGATGELFF
J gene: TRBJ2-2; clone size: NA; D gene: TRBD1; V gene: TRBV6-5; CDR3 DNA: TGTGCCAGCAGTCCGACAGGGGCGAACACCGGGGAGCTGTTTTTT; CDR3 protein: CASSPTGANTGELFF
J gene: TRBJ1-1; clone size: NA; D gene: NA; V gene: TRBV5-1; CDR3 DNA: TGCGCCAGCAGCCCCGCCCCAGGGCCGAACACTGAAGCTTTCTTT; CDR3 protein: CASSPAPGPNTEAFF
J gene: TRBJ2-1; clone size: NA; D gene: TRBD2; V gene: TRBV28; CDR3 DNA: TGTGCCAGCAGCTTTACTAGCGGCTACAATGAGCAGTTCTTC; CDR3 protein: CASSFTSGYNEQFF
J gene: TRBJ2-7; clone size: NA; D gene: TRBD1; V gene: TRBV9; CDR3 DNA: TGTGCCAGCAGCGTAGTCCGGGGGACAGGGGGAGACGAGCAGTACTTC; CDR3 protein: CASSVVRGTGGDEQYF
J gene: TRBJ1-1; clone size: NA; D gene: TRBD1; V gene: TRBV11-2; CDR3 DNA: TGTGCCAGCAGCTTAGCAGGGGGGAACACTGAAGCTTTCTTT; CDR3 protein: CASSLAGGNTEAFF
J gene: TRBJ2-3; clone size: once; D gene: NA; V gene: TRBV6-5; CDR3 DNA: TGTGCCAGCAGTTACAGTATCACAGATACGCAGTATTTT; CDR3 protein: CASSYSITDTQYF
J gene: TRBJ2-3; clone size: NA; D gene: NA; V gene: TRBV3-1/TRBV3-2; CDR3 DNA: TGTGCCAGCAGCCAAGCGGATACGCAGTATTTT; CDR3 protein: CASSQADTQYF
J gene: TRBJ2-3; clone size: NA; D gene: TRBD1; V gene: TRBV10-2; CDR3 DNA: TGCGCCAGCAGAAGGACAGGGGGCTTCACAGATACGCAGTATTTT; CDR3 protein: CASRRTGGFTDTQYF
J gene: TRBJ2-5; clone size: NA; D gene: TRBD2; V gene: TRBV20-1; CDR3 DNA: TGCAGTGCTAGTAACAGCGGGGGCCCCCAAGAGACCCAGTACTTC; CDR3 protein: CSASNSGGPQETQYF
J gene: TRBJ1-1; clone size: few; D gene: NA; V gene: TRBV4-1; CDR3 DNA: TGCGCCAGCAGCCAAGTGTTACCGGAGGGAGCTTTCTTT; CDR3 protein: CASSQVLPEGAFF
J gene: TRBJ1-1; clone size: NA; D gene: NA; V gene: TRBV27; CDR3 DNA: TGTGCCAGCAGTCCCTGGGGGGGGGCAATGAACACTGAAGCTTTCTTT; CDR3 protein: CASSPWGGAMNTEAFF
J gene: TRBJ2-3; clone size: NA; D gene: NA; V gene: TRBV28; CDR3 DNA: TGTGCCAGCAACCCCTCTCTGGCAGATACGCAGTATTTT; CDR3 protein: CASNPSLADTQYF
J gene: TRBJ1-6; clone size: NA; D gene: NA; V gene: TRBV28; CDR3 DNA: TGTGCCAGCGGAGGGCCTTCGGCAAGGTTCAATTCACCCCTCCACTTT; CDR3 protein: CASGGPSARFNSPLHF
J gene: TRBJ2-3; clone size: few; D gene: NA; V gene: TRBV7-2; CDR3 DNA: TGTGCCAGCAGCTCGAATTATGGGGGTACGCAGTATTTT; CDR3 protein: CASSSNYGGTQYF
J gene: TRBJ2-7; clone size: NA; D gene: NA; V gene: TRBV10-3; CDR3 DNA: TGTGCCATCAGTGCCGGGGCGGCCCGGGGCTACGAGCAGTACTTC; CDR3 protein: CAISAGAARGYEQYF
J gene: TRBJ1-5; clone size: NA; D gene: NA; V gene: TRBV27; CDR3 DNA: TGTGCCAGCAGCATCGAATACAATCAGCCCCAGCATTTT; CDR3 protein: CASSIEYNQPQHF
J gene: TRBJ2-2; clone size: NA; D gene: TRBD1; V gene: TRBV28; CDR3 DNA: TGTGCCAGCAGGTGGACAGGGCTCACCGGGGAGCTGTTTTTT; CDR3 protein: CASRWTGLTGELFF
J gene: TRBJ2-3; clone size: few; D gene: TRBD2; V gene: TRBV6-1; CDR3 DNA: TGTGCCAGCAGTGAGGTGGTAGCGGGAGGTCCCACAGATACGCAGTATTTT; CDR3 protein: CASSEVVAGGPTDTQYF
J gene: TRBJ2-2; clone size: NA; D gene: TRBD1; V gene: TRBV9; CDR3 DNA: TGTGCCAGCAGCACCCGGGACAGGGGGCGAACCGGGGAGCTGTTTTTT; CDR3 protein: CASSTRDRGRTGELFF
J gene: TRBJ1-1; clone size: once; D gene: NA; V gene: TRBV27; CDR3 DNA: TGTGCCAGCAGTTTACAGGGTCTGAGTAAGACTGAAGCTTTCTTT; CDR3 protein: CASSLQGLSKTEAFF
J gene: TRBJ2-5; clone size: NA; D gene: NA; V gene: TRBV10-2; CDR3 DNA: TGCGCCAGCAGTGAGGGAGACCTGGGGGAGACCCAGTACTTC; CDR3 protein: CASSEGDLGETQYF